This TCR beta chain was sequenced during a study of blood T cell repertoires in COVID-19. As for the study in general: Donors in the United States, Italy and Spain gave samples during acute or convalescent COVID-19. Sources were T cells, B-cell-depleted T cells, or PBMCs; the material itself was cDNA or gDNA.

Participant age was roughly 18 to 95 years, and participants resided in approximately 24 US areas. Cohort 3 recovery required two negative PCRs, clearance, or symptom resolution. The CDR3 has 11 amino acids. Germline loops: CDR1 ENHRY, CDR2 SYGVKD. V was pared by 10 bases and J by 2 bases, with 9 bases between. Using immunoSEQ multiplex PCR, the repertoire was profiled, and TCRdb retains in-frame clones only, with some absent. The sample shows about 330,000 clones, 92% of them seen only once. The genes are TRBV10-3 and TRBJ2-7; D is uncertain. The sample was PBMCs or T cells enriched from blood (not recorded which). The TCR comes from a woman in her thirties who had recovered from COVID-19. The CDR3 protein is CARRSTYEQYF. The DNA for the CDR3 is TGTGCCAGACGTAGCACCTACGAGCAGTACTTC.